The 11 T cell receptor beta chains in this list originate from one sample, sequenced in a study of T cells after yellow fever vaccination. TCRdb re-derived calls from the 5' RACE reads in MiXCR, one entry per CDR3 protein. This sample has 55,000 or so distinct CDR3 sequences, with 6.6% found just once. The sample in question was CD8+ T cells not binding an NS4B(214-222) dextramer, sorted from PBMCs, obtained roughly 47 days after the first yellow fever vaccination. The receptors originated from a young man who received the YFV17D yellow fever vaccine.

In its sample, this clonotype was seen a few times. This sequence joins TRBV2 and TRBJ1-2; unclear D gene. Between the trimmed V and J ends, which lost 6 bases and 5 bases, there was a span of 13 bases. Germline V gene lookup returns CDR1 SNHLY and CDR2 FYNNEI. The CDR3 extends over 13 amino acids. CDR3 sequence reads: CASSPPHQYGYTF. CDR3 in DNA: TGTGCCAGCAGCCCACCACACCAATATGGCTACACCTTC. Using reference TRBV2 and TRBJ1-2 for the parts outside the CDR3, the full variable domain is EPEVTQTPSHQVTQMGQEVILRCVPISNHLYFYWYRQILGQKVEFLVSFYNNEISEKSEIFDDQFSVERPDGSNFTLKIRSTKLEDSAMYFCASSPPHQYGYTFGSGTRLTVV.

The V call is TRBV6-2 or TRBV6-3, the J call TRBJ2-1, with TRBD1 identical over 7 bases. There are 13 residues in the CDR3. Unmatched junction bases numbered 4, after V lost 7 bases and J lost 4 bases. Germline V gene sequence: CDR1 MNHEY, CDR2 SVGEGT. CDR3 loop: CASKPGQYNEQFF. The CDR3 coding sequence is TGTGCCAGCAAACCGGGACAGTACAATGAGCAGTTCTTC.

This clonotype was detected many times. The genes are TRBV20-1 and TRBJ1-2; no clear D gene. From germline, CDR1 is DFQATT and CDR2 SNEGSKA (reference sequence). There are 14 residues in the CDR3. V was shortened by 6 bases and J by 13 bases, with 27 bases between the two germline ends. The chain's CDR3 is CSASPEVGPLAFTF. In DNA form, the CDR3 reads TGCAGTGCATCCCCCGAGGTCGGACCTCTAGCTTTCACCTTC.

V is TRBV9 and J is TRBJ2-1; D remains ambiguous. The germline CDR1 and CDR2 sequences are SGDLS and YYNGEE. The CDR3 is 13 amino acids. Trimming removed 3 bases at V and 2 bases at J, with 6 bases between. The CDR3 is CASSGDTYNEQFF. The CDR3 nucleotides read TGTGCCAGCAGCGGGGATACCTACAATGAGCAGTTCTTC.

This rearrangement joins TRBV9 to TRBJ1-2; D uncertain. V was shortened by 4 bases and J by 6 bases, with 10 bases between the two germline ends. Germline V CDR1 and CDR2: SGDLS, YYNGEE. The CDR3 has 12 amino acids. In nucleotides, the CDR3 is TGTGCCAGCAGCCCCCCCGGGGATGGCTACACCTTC. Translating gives CASSPPGDGYTF.

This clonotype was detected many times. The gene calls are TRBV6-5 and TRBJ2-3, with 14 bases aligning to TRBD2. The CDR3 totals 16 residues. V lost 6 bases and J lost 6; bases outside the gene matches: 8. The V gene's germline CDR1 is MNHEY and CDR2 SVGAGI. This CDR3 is CASSLTSGGAEDTQYF. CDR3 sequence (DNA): TGTGCCAGCAGCTTGACTAGCGGGGGGGCAGAGGATACGCAGTATTTT.

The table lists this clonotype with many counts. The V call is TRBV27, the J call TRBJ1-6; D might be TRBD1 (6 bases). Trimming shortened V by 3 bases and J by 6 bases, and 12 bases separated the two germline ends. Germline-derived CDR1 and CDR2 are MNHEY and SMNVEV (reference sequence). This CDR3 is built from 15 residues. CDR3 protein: CASSLSGTLNSPLHF. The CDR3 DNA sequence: TGTGCCAGCAGTTTGTCCGGGACACTTAATTCACCCCTCCACTTT.

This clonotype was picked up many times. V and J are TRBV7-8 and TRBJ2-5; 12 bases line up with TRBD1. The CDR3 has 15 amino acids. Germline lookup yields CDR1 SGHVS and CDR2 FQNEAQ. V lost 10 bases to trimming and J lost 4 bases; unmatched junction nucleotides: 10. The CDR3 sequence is CATRSGQGAGETQYF. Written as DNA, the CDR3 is TGTGCCACCAGGTCGGGACAGGGGGCTGGAGAGACCCAGTACTTC.

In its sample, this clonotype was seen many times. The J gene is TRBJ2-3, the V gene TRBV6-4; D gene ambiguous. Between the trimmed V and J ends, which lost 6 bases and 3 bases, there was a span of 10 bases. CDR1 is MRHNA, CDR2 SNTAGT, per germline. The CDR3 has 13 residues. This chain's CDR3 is CASRLSLTDTQYF. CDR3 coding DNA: TGTGCCAGCAGACTCAGTCTAACAGATACGCAGTATTTT.

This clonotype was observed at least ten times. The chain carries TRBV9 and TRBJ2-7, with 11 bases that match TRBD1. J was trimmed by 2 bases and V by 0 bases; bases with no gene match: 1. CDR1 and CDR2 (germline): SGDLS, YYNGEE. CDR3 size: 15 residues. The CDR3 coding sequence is TGTGCCAGCAGCGTAGGGGGACAGGGGGCCTACGAGCAGTACTTC. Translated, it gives CASSVGGQGAYEQYF.

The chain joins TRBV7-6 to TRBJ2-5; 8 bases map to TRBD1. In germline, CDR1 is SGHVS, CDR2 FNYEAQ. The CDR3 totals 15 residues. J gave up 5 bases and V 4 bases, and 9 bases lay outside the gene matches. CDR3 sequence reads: CASSYWTGTAETQYF. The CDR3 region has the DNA TGTGCCAGCAGCTATTGGACAGGGACAGCCGAGACCCAGTACTTC.